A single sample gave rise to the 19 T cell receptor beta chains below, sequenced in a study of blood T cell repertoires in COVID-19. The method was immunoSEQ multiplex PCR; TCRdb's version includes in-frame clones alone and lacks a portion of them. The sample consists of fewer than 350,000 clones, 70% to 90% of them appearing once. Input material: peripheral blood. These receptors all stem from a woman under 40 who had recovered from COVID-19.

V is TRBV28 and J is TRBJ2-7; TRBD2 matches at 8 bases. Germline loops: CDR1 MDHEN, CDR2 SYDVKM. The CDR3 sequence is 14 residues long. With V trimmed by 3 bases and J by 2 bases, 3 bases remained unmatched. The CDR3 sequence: CASSFLREAYEQYF. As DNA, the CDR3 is TGTGCCAGCAGTTTTCTGCGGGAGGCCTACGAGCAGTACTTC.

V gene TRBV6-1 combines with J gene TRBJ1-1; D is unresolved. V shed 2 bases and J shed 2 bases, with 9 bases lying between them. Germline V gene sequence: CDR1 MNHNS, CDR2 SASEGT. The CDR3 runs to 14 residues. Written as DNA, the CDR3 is TGTGCCAGCAGTGAACCTACAGTAAACACTGAAGCTTTCTTT. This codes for CASSEPTVNTEAFF.

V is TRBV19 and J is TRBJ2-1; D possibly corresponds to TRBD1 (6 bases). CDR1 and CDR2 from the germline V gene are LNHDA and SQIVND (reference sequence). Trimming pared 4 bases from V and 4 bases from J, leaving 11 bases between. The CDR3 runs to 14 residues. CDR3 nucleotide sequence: TGTGCCAGTAGTAGCCGGGACATATACAATGAGCAGTTCTTC. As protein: CASSSRDIYNEQFF.

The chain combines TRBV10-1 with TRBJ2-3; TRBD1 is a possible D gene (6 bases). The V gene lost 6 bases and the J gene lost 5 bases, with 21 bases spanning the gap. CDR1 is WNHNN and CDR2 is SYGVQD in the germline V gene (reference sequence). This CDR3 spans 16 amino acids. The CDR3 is CASSEAEPGHKDTQYF. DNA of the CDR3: TGCGCCAGCAGCGAAGCGGAGCCGGGACACAAAGATACGCAGTATTTT.

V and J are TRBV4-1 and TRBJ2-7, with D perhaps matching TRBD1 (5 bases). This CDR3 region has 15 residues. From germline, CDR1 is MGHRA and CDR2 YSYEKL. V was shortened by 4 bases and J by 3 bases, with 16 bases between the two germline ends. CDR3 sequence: CASSPTATANYEQYF. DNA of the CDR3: TGCGCCAGCAGCCCTACAGCGACAGCCAACTACGAGCAGTACTTC.

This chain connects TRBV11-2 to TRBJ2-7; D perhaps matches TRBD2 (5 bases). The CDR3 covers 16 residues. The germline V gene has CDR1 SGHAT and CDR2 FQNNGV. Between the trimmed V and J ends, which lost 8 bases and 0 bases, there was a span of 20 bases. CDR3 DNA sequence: TGTGCCAGCGGAAACCCATGGACTGTTAGCTCCTACGAGCAGTACTTC. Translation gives CASGNPWTVSSYEQYF.

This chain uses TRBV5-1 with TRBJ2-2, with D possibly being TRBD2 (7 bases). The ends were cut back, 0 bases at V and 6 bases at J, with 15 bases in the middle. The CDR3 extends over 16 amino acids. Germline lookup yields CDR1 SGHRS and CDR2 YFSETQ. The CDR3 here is CASSLDARGRAGELFF. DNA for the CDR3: TGCGCCAGCAGCTTGGATGCGCGGGGGCGGGCCGGGGAGCTGTTTTTT.

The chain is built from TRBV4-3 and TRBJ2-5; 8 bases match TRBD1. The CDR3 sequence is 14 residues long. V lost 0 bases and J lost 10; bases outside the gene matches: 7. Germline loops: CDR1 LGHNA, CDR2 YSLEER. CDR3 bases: TGCGCCAGCAGCCAAGATCGCAGGGGGCGTAACCAGTACTTC. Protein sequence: CASSQDRRGRNQYF.

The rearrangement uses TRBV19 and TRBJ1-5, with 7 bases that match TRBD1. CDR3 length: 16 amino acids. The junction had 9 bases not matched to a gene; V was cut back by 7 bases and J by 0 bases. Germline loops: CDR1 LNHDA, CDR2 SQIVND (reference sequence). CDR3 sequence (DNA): TGTGCCAGTACCCAGGGGGGAATCAATAGCAATCAGCCCCAGCATTTT. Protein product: CASTQGGINSNQPQHF.

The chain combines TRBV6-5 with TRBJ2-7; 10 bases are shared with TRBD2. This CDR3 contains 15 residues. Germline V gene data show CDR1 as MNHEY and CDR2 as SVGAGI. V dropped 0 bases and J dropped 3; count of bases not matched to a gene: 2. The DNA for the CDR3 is TGTGCCAGCAGTTACTCCGGGACTAGCGACTACGAGCAGTACTTC. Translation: CASSYSGTSDYEQYF.

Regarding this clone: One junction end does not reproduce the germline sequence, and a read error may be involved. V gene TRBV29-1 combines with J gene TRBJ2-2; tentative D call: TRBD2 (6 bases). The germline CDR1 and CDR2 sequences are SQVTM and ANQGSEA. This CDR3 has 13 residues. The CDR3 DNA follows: TGCACCGTTGTTTCGGGGGAAGACGGGGAGCTGTTTTTT. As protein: CTVVSGEDGELFF.

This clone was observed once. CDR3 amino acids: CASSFHNEQYF. The CDR3 region has the DNA TGTGCCAGCAGCTTTCACAACGAGCAGTACTTC. This chain joins TRBV13 and TRBJ2-7, with unresolved D. The CDR3 totals 11 residues. Per the germline V gene, CDR1 is PRHDT and CDR2 is FYEKMQ (reference sequence). V was cut by 3 bases and J by 5 bases, with 5 bases left in between.

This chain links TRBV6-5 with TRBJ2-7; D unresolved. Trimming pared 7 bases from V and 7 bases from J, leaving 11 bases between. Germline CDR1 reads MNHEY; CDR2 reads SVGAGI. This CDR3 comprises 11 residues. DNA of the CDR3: TGTGCCAGCACCACCAGAGGAGAGCAGTACTTC. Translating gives CASTTRGEQYF.

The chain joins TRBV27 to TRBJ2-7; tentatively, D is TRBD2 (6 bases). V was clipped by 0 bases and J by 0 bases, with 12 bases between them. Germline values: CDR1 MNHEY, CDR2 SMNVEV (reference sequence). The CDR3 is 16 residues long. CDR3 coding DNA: TGTGCCAGCAGTTTATCGCTAGCGACTAGCTCCTACGAGCAGTACTTC. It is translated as CASSLSLATSSYEQYF.

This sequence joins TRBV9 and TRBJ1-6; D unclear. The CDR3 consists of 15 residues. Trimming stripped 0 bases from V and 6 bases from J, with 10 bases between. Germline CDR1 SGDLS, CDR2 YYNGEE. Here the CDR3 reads CASSVGSGSNSPLHF. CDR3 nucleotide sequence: TGTGCCAGCAGCGTAGGATCGGGGAGTAATTCACCCCTCCACTTT.

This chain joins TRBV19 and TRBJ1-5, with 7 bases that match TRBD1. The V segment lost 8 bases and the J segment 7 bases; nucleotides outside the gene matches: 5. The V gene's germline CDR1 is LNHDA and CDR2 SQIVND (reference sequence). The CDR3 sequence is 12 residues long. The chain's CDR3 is CASRQGRQPQHF. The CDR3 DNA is TGTGCCAGTCGACAGGGCAGGCAGCCCCAGCATTTT.

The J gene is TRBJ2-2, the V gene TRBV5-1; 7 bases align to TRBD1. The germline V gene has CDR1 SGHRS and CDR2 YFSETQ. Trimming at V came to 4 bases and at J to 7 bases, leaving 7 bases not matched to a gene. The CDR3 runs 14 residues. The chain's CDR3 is CASSLTGTIGELFF. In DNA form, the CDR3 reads TGCGCCAGCAGCCTGACAGGGACGATCGGGGAGCTGTTTTTT.

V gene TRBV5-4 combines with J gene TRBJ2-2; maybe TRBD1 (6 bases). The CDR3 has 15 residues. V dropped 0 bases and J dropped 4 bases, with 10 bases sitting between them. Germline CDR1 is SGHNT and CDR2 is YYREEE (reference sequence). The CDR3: CASSLAQGTTGELFF. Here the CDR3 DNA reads TGTGCCAGCAGCTTGGCACAGGGAACCACCGGGGAGCTGTTTTTT. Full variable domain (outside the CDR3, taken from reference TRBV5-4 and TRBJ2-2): ETGVTQSPTHLIKTRGQQVTLRCSSQSGHNTVSWYQQALGQGPQFIFQYYREEENGRGNFPPRFSGLQFPNYSSELNVNALELDDSALYLCASSLAQGTTGELFFGEGSRLTVL.

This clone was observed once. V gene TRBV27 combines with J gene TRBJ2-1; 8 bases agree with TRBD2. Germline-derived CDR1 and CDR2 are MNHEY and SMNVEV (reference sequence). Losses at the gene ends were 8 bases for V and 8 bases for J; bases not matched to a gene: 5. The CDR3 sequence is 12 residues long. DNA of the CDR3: TGTGCCAGCTGGACTAGCTTCGATGAGCAGTTCTTC. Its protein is CASWTSFDEQFF.